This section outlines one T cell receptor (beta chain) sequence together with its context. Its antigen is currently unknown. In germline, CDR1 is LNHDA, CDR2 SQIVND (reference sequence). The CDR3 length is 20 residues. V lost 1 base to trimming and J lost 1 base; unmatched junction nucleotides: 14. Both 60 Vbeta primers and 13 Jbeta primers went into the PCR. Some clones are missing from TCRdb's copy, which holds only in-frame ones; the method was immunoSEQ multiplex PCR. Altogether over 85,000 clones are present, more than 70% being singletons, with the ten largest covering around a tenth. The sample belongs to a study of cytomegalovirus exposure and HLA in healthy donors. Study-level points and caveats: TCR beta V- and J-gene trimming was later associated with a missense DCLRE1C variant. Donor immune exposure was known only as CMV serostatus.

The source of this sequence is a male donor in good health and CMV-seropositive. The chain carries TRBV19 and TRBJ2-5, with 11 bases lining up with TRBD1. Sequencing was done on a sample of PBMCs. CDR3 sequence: CASSIVPPGQGAPSQETQYF. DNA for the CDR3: TGTGCCAGTAGTATAGTTCCCCCTGGACAGGGGGCCCCATCCCAAGAGACCCAGTACTTC.